Listed below are T cell receptor beta chains from one sample, sequenced in a study of blood T cells in healthy people across ages. From the 5' RACE reads, TCRdb called clonotypes with MiXCR, one entry per CDR3 protein. The data show hundreds of thousands of distinct CDR3 sequences, roughly 25% seen once. This sample also belongs to another study, concerning T cells of mothers and their children.

The sequencing sample was made of blood. All receptors derive from a boy under 18 in good health. Both conserved end residues are part of each CDR3. Each record gives: D gene, clone size, V gene, J gene, CDR3 protein, CDR3 DNA. The D gene is left open where the match is weak. The size entry is marked missing in some rows and otherwise reads once, few, many or a size class.

D: -
size: few
V: TRBV29-1
J: TRBJ1-1
CDR3: CSVVPRNTEAFF
DNA: TGCAGCGTTGTCCCCAGGAACACTGAAGCTTTCTTT

D: -
size: few
V: TRBV5-5
J: TRBJ2-7
CDR3: CASSPSTVSPYEQYF
DNA: TGTGCCAGCAGCCCGTCGACAGTGAGTCCCTACGAGCAGTACTTC

D: -
size: few
V: TRBV6-1
J: TRBJ2-5
CDR3: CASSSFPGVLETQYF
DNA: TGTGCCAGCAGCAGCTTCCCCGGAGTTCTAGAGACCCAGTACTTC

D: -
size: few
V: TRBV12-3/TRBV12-4
J: TRBJ2-7
CDR3: CASGLGPASYEQYF
DNA: TGTGCCAGCGGGCTGGGGCCCGCCTCCTACGAGCAGTACTTC

D: -
size: -
V: TRBV3-1
J: TRBJ1-2
CDR3: CASSQADNYGHTF
DNA: TGTGCCAGCAGCCAAGCAGATAACTATGGCCACACCTTC

D: TRBD1
size: -
V: TRBV5-1
J: TRBJ1-4
CDR3: CASSSGTDTNEKLFF
DNA: TGCGCCAGCAGCTCGGGGACAGATACTAATGAAAAACTGTTTTTT

D: -
size: -
V: TRBV5-1
J: TRBJ2-1
CDR3: CASSLRSTTIHEQFF
DNA: TGCGCCAGCAGCTTGAGGTCGACCACCATCCATGAGCAGTTCTTC

D: -
size: -
V: TRBV7-9
J: TRBJ1-1
CDR3: CASSLTENTGAFF
DNA: TGTGCCAGCAGCTTAACGGAGAACACTGGAGCTTTCTTT

D: -
size: -
V: TRBV29-1
J: TRBJ2-7
CDR3: CSVDVPGTYEQYF
DNA: TGCAGCGTTGACGTACCAGGGACCTACGAGCAGTACTTC

D: TRBD1
size: -
V: TRBV20-1
J: TRBJ2-3
CDR3: CSARFRDSLTNTQYF
DNA: TGCAGTGCAAGGTTCCGGGACAGCTTAACCAATACGCAGTATTTT

D: -
size: -
V: TRBV10-3
J: TRBJ2-1
CDR3: CAISEGINEQFF
DNA: TGTGCCATCAGTGAGGGGATCAATGAGCAGTTCTTC

D: -
size: few
V: TRBV5-1
J: TRBJ2-1
CDR3: CASSLNRDTTDEQFF
DNA: TGCGCCAGCAGCTTGAACAGGGACACGACCGATGAGCAGTTCTTC

D: -
size: -
V: TRBV18
J: TRBJ1-4
CDR3: CASSPSPGSEKLFF
DNA: TGTGCCAGCTCACCTTCCCCAGGGAGTGAAAAACTGTTTTTT

D: -
size: -
V: TRBV5-1
J: TRBJ1-2
CDR3: CASSLVASGGYTF
DNA: TGCGCCAGCAGCTTGGTGGCGTCGGGTGGCTACACCTTC

D: -
size: -
V: TRBV12-3/TRBV12-4
J: TRBJ2-5
CDR3: CASSSYRDQETQYF
DNA: TGTGCCAGCAGTTCTTACAGGGACCAAGAGACCCAGTACTTC

D: -
size: few
V: TRBV7-9
J: TRBJ1-1
CDR3: CASTQFGGPNTEAFF
DNA: TGTGCCAGCACCCAGTTTGGGGGCCCGAACACTGAAGCTTTCTTT

D: -
size: many
V: TRBV18
J: TRBJ1-3
CDR3: CASSRDIAGNTIYF
DNA: TGTGCCAGCTCACGTGACATAGCTGGAAACACCATATATTTT

D: TRBD2
size: -
V: TRBV7-3
J: TRBJ2-3
CDR3: CASSSPDPWGGAWTDTQYF
DNA: TGTGCCAGCAGCTCCCCCGATCCGTGGGGGGGTGCGTGGACAGATACGCAGTATTTT

D: -
size: -
V: TRBV20-1
J: TRBJ1-3
CDR3: CSARGGGNTIYF
DNA: TGCAGTGCTAGGGGAGGTGGAAACACCATATATTTT

D: TRBD1
size: -
V: TRBV2
J: TRBJ2-1
CDR3: CASSTGQGGEQFF
DNA: TGTGCCAGCAGTACAGGACAGGGAGGCGAGCAGTTCTTC

D: TRBD1
size: -
V: TRBV27
J: TRBJ1-6
CDR3: CASSFHRGGSGSPLHF
DNA: TGTGCCAGCAGTTTCCACAGGGGTGGTTCGGGTTCACCCCTCCACTTT

D: -
size: -
V: TRBV24-1
J: TRBJ2-3
CDR3: CATKNRVSTDTQYF
DNA: TGTGCCACCAAGAACAGGGTGAGCACAGATACGCAGTATTTT

D: -
size: few
V: TRBV2
J: TRBJ2-1
CDR3: CASSRTLTSSYNEQFF
DNA: TGTGCCAGCAGTCGAACTCTGACTAGCTCCTACAATGAGCAGTTCTTC

D: TRBD1
size: -
V: TRBV2
J: TRBJ1-2
CDR3: CASSQRTGRYGYTF
DNA: TGTGCCAGCAGTCAGAGGACAGGACGATATGGCTACACCTTC

D: TRBD2
size: -
V: TRBV15
J: TRBJ2-1
CDR3: CATSRLAGAGNEQFF
DNA: TGTGCCACCAGCAGACTAGCGGGAGCTGGCAATGAGCAGTTCTTC

D: -
size: -
V: TRBV24-1
J: TRBJ2-4
CDR3: CATSDSGVLENIQYF
DNA: TGTGCCACCAGTGATTCAGGGGTTTTAGAAAACATTCAGTACTTC

D: -
size: once
V: TRBV11-2
J: TRBJ1-1
CDR3: CASSLAALRTEAFF
DNA: TGTGCCAGCAGCTTAGCAGCGTTGCGGACTGAAGCTTTCTTT

D: -
size: few
V: TRBV5-1
J: TRBJ2-2
CDR3: CASSLPGANTGELFF
DNA: TGCGCCAGCAGCCTCCCGGGAGCAAACACCGGGGAGCTGTTTTTT

D: TRBD1
size: -
V: TRBV27
J: TRBJ1-2
CDR3: CASKTGIHGYTF
DNA: TGTGCCAGCAAGACAGGGATCCATGGCTACACCTTC

D: TRBD1
size: -
V: TRBV9
J: TRBJ1-2
CDR3: CASSVSGGDSGYTF
DNA: TGTGCCAGCAGCGTATCAGGGGGCGATAGTGGCTACACCTTC

D: -
size: -
V: TRBV12-3/TRBV12-4
J: TRBJ2-2
CDR3: CASTEQGSWAGELFF
DNA: TGTGCCAGCACCGAACAGGGCTCTTGGGCCGGGGAGCTGTTTTTT

D: TRBD2
size: -
V: TRBV7-9
J: TRBJ2-5
CDR3: CASSSIRLAGQTQYF
DNA: TGTGCCAGCAGCTCAATCAGACTAGCGGGGCAGACCCAGTACTTC

D: -
size: -
V: TRBV11-2
J: TRBJ2-5
CDR3: CASSLVWGQETQYF
DNA: TGTGCCAGCAGCTTAGTCTGGGGACAAGAGACCCAGTACTTC

D: -
size: -
V: TRBV7-2
J: TRBJ2-5
CDR3: CASSPSPGRYQETQYF
DNA: TGTGCCAGCAGCCCTAGTCCAGGGCGTTACCAAGAGACCCAGTACTTC

D: -
size: few
V: TRBV12-3/TRBV12-4
J: TRBJ1-1
CDR3: CASMPGRVGFTEAFF
DNA: TGTGCCAGCATGCCTGGCAGGGTGGGTTTCACTGAAGCTTTCTTT

D: TRBD2
size: -
V: TRBV7-9
J: TRBJ2-5
CDR3: CASSRGEGPVETQYF
DNA: TGTGCCAGCAGCCGTGGGGAGGGGCCGGTGGAGACCCAGTACTTC

D: -
size: -
V: TRBV20-1
J: TRBJ2-7
CDR3: CSARDPSGSTYEQYF
DNA: TGCAGTGCTAGAGATCCCTCCGGGAGCACTTACGAGCAGTACTTC

D: -
size: -
V: TRBV6-5
J: TRBJ2-3
CDR3: CASSAPGDTQYF
DNA: TGTGCCAGCAGTGCGCCAGGGGACACGCAGTATTTT

D: -
size: few
V: TRBV7-2
J: TRBJ1-2
CDR3: CASSFQGPTINYGYTF
DNA: TGTGCCAGCAGCTTTCAGGGACCGACGATTAACTATGGCTACACCTTC

D: TRBD1
size: -
V: TRBV29-1
J: TRBJ2-1
CDR3: CSVLGQGTHNEQFF
DNA: TGCAGCGTCCTAGGACAGGGGACCCACAATGAGCAGTTCTTC

D: -
size: few
V: TRBV24-1
J: TRBJ1-2
CDR3: CATSDSSPGTITGYTF
DNA: TGTGCCACCAGTGATTCTAGTCCCGGGACGATCACTGGCTACACCTTC

D: -
size: few
V: TRBV18
J: TRBJ2-1
CDR3: CASSPWENEQFF
DNA: TGTGCCAGCTCACCATGGGAGAATGAGCAGTTCTTC

D: -
size: -
V: TRBV28
J: TRBJ1-2
CDR3: CASTVDREFYGYTF
DNA: TGTGCCAGCACCGTGGACAGAGAGTTCTATGGCTACACCTTC

D: -
size: few
V: TRBV14
J: TRBJ2-5
CDR3: CASSSWEYQETQYF
DNA: TGTGCCAGCAGCTCCTGGGAGTACCAAGAGACCCAGTACTTC

D: -
size: few
V: TRBV20-1
J: TRBJ2-7
CDR3: CSARAAQGFSYEQYF
DNA: TGCAGTGCTAGAGCTGCTCAGGGGTTCTCCTACGAGCAGTACTTC

D: -
size: many
V: TRBV12-3/TRBV12-4
J: TRBJ2-1
CDR3: CASSLSTYNEQFF
DNA: TGTGCCAGCAGTTTGAGCACCTACAATGAGCAGTTCTTC

D: -
size: -
V: TRBV29-1
J: TRBJ2-7
CDR3: CSVEQAPYEQYF
DNA: TGCAGCGTTGAACAGGCCCCCTACGAGCAGTACTTC

D: -
size: few
V: TRBV20-1
J: TRBJ2-5
CDR3: CSARDQGGAGGIGETQYF
DNA: TGCAGTGCTAGAGATCAAGGCGGGGCTGGGGGTATAGGGGAGACCCAGTACTTC

D: -
size: many
V: TRBV7-9
J: TRBJ2-7
CDR3: CASTPSGSYEQYF
DNA: TGTGCCAGCACCCCCTCAGGGTCCTACGAGCAGTACTTC

D: -
size: few
V: TRBV20-1
J: TRBJ1-1
CDR3: CSASDRMNTEAFF
DNA: TGCAGTGCTAGCGACAGGATGAACACTGAAGCTTTCTTT

D: TRBD1
size: -
V: TRBV12-3/TRBV12-4
J: TRBJ2-6
CDR3: CASSFEGGTGISGANVLTF
DNA: TGTGCCAGCAGCTTCGAAGGTGGGACAGGGATCTCTGGGGCCAACGTCCTGACTTTC

D: TRBD2
size: -
V: TRBV4-1
J: TRBJ2-1
CDR3: CASSPLAGTMNEQFF
DNA: TGCGCCAGCAGCCCTCTAGCGGGTACCATGAATGAGCAGTTCTTC

D: -
size: -
V: TRBV19
J: TRBJ1-4
CDR3: CASSRGTPATNEKLFF
DNA: TGTGCCAGTAGTAGGGGGACACCCGCAACTAATGAAAAACTGTTTTTT

D: -
size: many
V: TRBV5-1
J: TRBJ2-2
CDR3: CASSLEGAGELFF
DNA: TGTGCCAGCAGCTTAGAAGGGGCCGGGGAGCTGTTTTTT